This T cell receptor beta chain was captured in a study of blood T cells in healthy people across ages. With a J-beta primer mix and a sample-barcoded 5' primer, a second PCR ran about 6 to 11 cycles. Each cDNA molecule was tagged by a template-switch adaptor that had 12 random nucleotides. TCRdb redid the calling of the 5' RACE reads with MiXCR, one entry per CDR3 protein. Of more than 900,000 distinct CDR3 sequences detected, almost 25% appear once; the ten largest clones hold around 0.7%. CDR3 length equals 16 residues. This sample also appeared in a second study, on T cells of mothers and their children.

The sequencing sample was made of blood. The rearrangement joins TRBV21-1 to TRBJ2-5; the table's TRBD1 call for D was not verified on the DNA. The DNA end favors TRBJ2-7, so the J call may be wrong. TRBV21-1 represents a pseudogene. The TCR sequence derives from a girl aged 2 to 10 in good health. The CDR3 protein is CASSKPPDKARYEQYF. The CDR3 DNA reads as TGTGCCAGCAGCAAACCGCCGGACAAGGCCAGATACGAGCAGTACTTC.